This T cell receptor (beta chain) was identified during a study of T cell responses to AZD1222 COVID-19 vaccine. Overall study findings and caveats: There were vaccine-associated CD4 TCRs across spike, dominant at 160-218 and 743-854. A mostly white British donor set with more females was recruited, and clonal diversity was possibly underestimated.

The CDR3 has 14 residues. V shed 6 bases, J shed 4 bases, and the junction held 9 bases outside the gene matches. In germline, CDR1 is SGDLS, CDR2 YYNGEE. Remarks on this clone: Its antigen is unidentified.

Sequencing used immunoSEQ multiplex PCR; TCRdb keeps in-frame clones, though not all of them. The table has about 99,000 clones, more than 90% seen once; the top ten hold about an eighth. Sequenced material: peripheral blood, taken on day 0 of AZD1222 vaccination. This receptor was taken from an adult in good health. This chain links TRBV9 with TRBJ2-7, with TRBD2 identical over 8 bases. The DNA for the CDR3 is TGTGCCAGCACTCAGGGACTAGGGCAATACGAGCAGTACTTC. This translates into CASTQGLGQYEQYF.